This paragraph covers one T cell receptor (beta chain) sequence. It has no known antigen specificity. Qualities for individual bases were not recorded, and no much larger clone is one base off. The library was prepared using the immunoSEQ multiplex PCR assay. What TCRdb holds here is the immuneACCESS table cut down to in-frame rearrangements. Part of the clones is not present; checked against another copy, under half of the missing clones reflect an unresolved V gene, and the others are unexplained. Across this sample there are around 80,000 clones, with approximately 96% seen only once. The ten largest account for approximately 0.3% of the sample. These data originate in a study of technical replicates of blood from a few donors (dated by TCRdb to about 2017). Trimming leaves V shorter by 3 bases and J shorter by 0 bases, with the junction holding 9 bases beyond the gene matches. Including cysteine and phenylalanine, the CDR3 has 18 amino acids. CDR3 DNA is the only sequence kept; it has 54 bases, read in frame from the first base. CDR1 and CDR2 are drawn from the germline V gene (reference sequence): LNHDA, SQIVND.

This receptor was obtained from a human donor in good health. Sequenced material: T cells isolated from PBMCs. The chain links TRBV19 with TRBJ1-1, and 11 junctional nucleotides match TRBD1. CDR3 region: CASSIGQGAIFMNTEAFF. Here is the DNA: TGTGCCAGTAGTATCGGACAGGGGGCTATCTTCATGAACACTGAAGCTTTCTTT.